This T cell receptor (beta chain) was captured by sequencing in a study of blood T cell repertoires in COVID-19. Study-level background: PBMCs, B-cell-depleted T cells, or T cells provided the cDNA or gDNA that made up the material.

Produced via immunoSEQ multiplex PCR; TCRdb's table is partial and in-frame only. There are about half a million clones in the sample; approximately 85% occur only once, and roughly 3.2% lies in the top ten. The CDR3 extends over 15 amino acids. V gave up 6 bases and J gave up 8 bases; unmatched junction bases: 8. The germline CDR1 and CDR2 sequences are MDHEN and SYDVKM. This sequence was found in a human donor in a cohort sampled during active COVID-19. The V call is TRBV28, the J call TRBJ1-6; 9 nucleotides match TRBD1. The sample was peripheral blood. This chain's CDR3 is CASRPIQGAYSPLHF. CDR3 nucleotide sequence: TGTGCCAGCAGGCCGATACAGGGGGCATATTCACCCCTCCACTTT.